This T cell receptor beta chain was retrieved from a study of somatic mutations in cytotoxic T cells in rheumatoid arthritis. Overall study: Flow cytometry sorted some V beta antibody-stained T-cell populations to nearly 100% purity, V beta1+ cells among them being sequenced for TCRB.

The length of the CDR3 is 16 residues. Deletions cut 3 bases from V and 2 bases from J, with 16 bases between. Germline V lookup: CDR1 SGDLS, CDR2 YYNGEE. Some clones are missing from TCRdb's copy, which holds only in-frame ones; the method was immunoSEQ multiplex PCR. The sample gives around 11,000 clones, 70% to 80% of which show up once; approximately 30% is in the top ten. Study-level points and caveats: Antigen targets of the expanded CD8+ clones remained unidentified. The largest CD8+ clone made up over 20% of CD8+ cells in about an eighth of the roughly 60 patients. No multiple-comparison adjustment was applied to the slight TRBV07 underrepresentation in rheumatoid arthritis patients.

This clone was counted only a few times. What it binds is unknown. The chain joins TRBV9 to TRBJ2-3, with no clear D. The material sequenced was CD8+ T cells sorted from blood. This sequence was found in an adult with rheumatoid arthritis. This CDR3 is CASSGLQGPNTDTQYF. Here the CDR3 DNA reads TGTGCCAGCAGCGGCCTTCAAGGTCCTAACACAGATACGCAGTATTTT.